This TCR beta chain was retrieved from a study of cytomegalovirus exposure and HLA in healthy donors. In the PCR, 60 Vbeta and 13 Jbeta primers were used. Here immunoSEQ multiplex PCR was the method, and the copy in TCRdb shows in-frame clones only, minus some. Of 70,000 to 100,000 clones listed, roughly 69% are singletons. Broader study findings: In vitro work confirmed that a few CMV-associated chains recognize CMV antigens.

This CDR3 comprises 18 residues. The germline V gene has CDR1 MGHRA and CDR2 YSYEKL. V lost 3 bases, J lost 0 bases, and 18 bases lay in between. Regarding this clone: Antigen: not known.

The chain combines TRBV4-1 with TRBJ2-1; D may be TRBD1 (6 bases). The sequencing sample was made of PBMCs. This TCR was recovered from a woman aged 45-65 years in good health and CMV-seropositive. CDR3 amino acids: CASSHKGYRESSYNEQFF. In nucleotides, the CDR3 is TGCGCCAGCAGCCACAAGGGTTACAGGGAAAGCTCCTACAATGAGCAGTTCTTC.